These T cell receptor beta chains were read from a single sample in a study of cytomegalovirus exposure and HLA in healthy donors. Assay used: immunoSEQ multiplex PCR; TCRdb lists only in-frame clones, some missing. Of 100,000 or so clones detected, 83% appear once; the ten largest clones hold under 6.5%. The sequenced sample consisted of PBMCs. The receptors originated from a young man in good health and CMV-seronegative. Both conserved end residues are part of each CDR3. Fields, in order: J gene, V gene, CDR3 protein.

TRBJ2-7,TRBV19,CASSMSSNSYEQYF
TRBJ2-7,TRBV12-5,CASGLGGSAYEQYF
TRBJ1-1,TRBV4-3,CASSQSGGAEAFF
TRBJ2-7,TRBV7-9,CSSSSGLAGGEQYF
TRBJ2-3,TRBV7-2,CASSPESKQYF
TRBJ1-1,TRBV10-2,CASSESKLGGRDF
TRBJ2-1,TRBV6-5,CASSLAGSYNEQFF
TRBJ1-1,TRBV6-5,CASSSLGGNTEAFF
TRBJ2-7,TRBV11-2,CASSLGSREYSYEQYF
TRBJ1-4,TRBV7-2,CASNSRRNEKLFF
TRBJ2-1,TRBV7-9,CASSLGAGDNEQFF
TRBJ2-7,TRBV27,CASSPPGQGSYEQYF
TRBJ2-1,TRBV28,CASRTNRRISSYNEQFF
TRBJ2-4,TRBV11-3,CASSFGGGTQNIQYF
TRBJ2-7,TRBV5-4,CASSLGTSGRIYEQYF